What follows are 8 T cell receptor beta chains derived from one specimen sequenced in a study of T cells after yellow fever vaccination. TCRdb passed the 5' RACE reads through MiXCR, listing each CDR3 protein once. Among 300,000 to 350,000 distinct CDR3 sequences listed, approximately 4.3% were seen once. The input for sequencing was PBMCs, taken 15 days after the yellow fever booster vaccination. Every receptor here comes from a man younger than 35 who received the YFV17D yellow fever vaccine.

This rearrangement joins TRBV2 to TRBJ2-1; a weak D match, TRBD2 (6 bases). Germline CDR1 SNHLY, CDR2 FYNNEI. The germline V and J ends were trimmed by 4 bases and 15 bases, with 16 bases remaining between them. This CDR3 is 12 amino acids long. The CDR3 loop is CASSAPNRDSFF. In nucleotides, the CDR3 is TGTGCCAGCAGTGCACCAAATCGGGACTCGTTCTTC.

The chain couples TRBV7-2 to TRBJ2-5; 10 nucleotides agree with TRBD2. The V segment lost 3 bases and the J segment 5 bases; nucleotides outside the gene matches: 9. This CDR3 has 16 amino acids. Germline V lookup: CDR1 SGHTA, CDR2 FQGNSA. The CDR3 here is CASSFTSGAILETQYF. Here the CDR3 DNA reads TGTGCCAGCAGCTTTACTAGCGGGGCCATATTGGAGACCCAGTACTTC.

The chain carries TRBV7-9 and TRBJ2-3, with D possibly matching TRBD2 (6 bases). CDR1 is SEHNR and CDR2 is FQNEAQ in the germline V gene (reference sequence). This CDR3 has 14 residues. CDR3 coding DNA: TGTGCTAGCGGCCCTACCGCAGTCACAGATACGCAGTATTTT. This codes for CASGPTAVTDTQYF.

This clonotype was seen many times. In DNA, the CDR3 is TGCGCCAGCAGCCAAGATCGGAACGGCTACGAGCAGTACTTC. It yields the protein CASSQDRNGYEQYF. The chain links TRBV4-3 to TRBJ2-7; unclear D gene. Trimming removed 0 bases at V and 3 bases at J, with 9 bases between. CDR1 and CDR2 (germline): LGHNA, YSLEER. The CDR3 totals 14 residues.

This clonotype occurred many times. J is TRBJ2-1 and V is TRBV7-9, with 8 bases aligning to TRBD2. V was pared by 9 bases and J by 1 base, with 5 bases of the junction left unmatched. Per the germline V gene, CDR1 is SEHNR and CDR2 is FQNEAQ (reference sequence). The CDR3 is 14 residues long. CDR3 nucleotides: TGTGCCAGTCCGGGACTAGGGTCCTACAATGAGCAGTTCTTC. Amino acids: CASPGLGSYNEQFF.

This clonotype was seen more than once but under ten times. The chain combines TRBV6-4 with TRBJ1-2; 10 nucleotides line up with TRBD1. The CDR3 is made up of 16 amino acids. Germline CDR1 and CDR2: MRHNA and SNTAGT. Trimming cost V 4 bases and J 4 bases; bases outside gene matches: 9. CDR3 in DNA: TGTGCCAGCAGTGGCCCGAGGGACAGGGGATCCTATGGCTACACCTTC. Encoded protein: CASSGPRDRGSYGYTF.

This chain uses TRBV28 with TRBJ2-3; no definite D call. Trimming removed 6 bases from V and 0 bases from J, with 13 bases in between. Germline assignment: CDR1 MDHEN and CDR2 SYDVKM. The CDR3 is 15 amino acids. The CDR3 protein is CASSREPASTDTQYF. The CDR3 nucleotides read TGTGCCAGCAGCCGAGAGCCAGCTAGCACAGATACGCAGTATTTT.

The J gene is TRBJ2-2, the V gene TRBV15; no firm D call. The CDR3 runs to 13 residues. CDR1 is LNHNV and CDR2 is YYDKDF in the germline V gene (reference sequence). The V end was cut by 0 bases, the J end by 7 bases, with 6 bases between. This chain's CDR3 is CATSRDRVGELFF. In DNA, the CDR3 is TGTGCCACCAGCAGAGATCGGGTCGGGGAGCTGTTTTTT.